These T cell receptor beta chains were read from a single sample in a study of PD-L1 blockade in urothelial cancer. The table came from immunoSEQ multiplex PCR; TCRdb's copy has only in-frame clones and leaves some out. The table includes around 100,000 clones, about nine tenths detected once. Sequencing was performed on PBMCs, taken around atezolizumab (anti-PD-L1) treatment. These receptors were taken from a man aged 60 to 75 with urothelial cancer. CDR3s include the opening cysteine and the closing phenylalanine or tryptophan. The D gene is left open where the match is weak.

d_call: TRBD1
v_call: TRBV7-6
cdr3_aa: CASSAEETGGVGYTF

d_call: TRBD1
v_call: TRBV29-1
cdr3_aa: CSVGGTAAVVGYTF

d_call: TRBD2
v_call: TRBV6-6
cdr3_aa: CASSYWGTSSEQYF

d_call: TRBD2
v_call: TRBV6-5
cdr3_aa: CASRSGREVETQYF

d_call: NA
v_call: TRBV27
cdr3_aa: CASSFGGGGTGELFF

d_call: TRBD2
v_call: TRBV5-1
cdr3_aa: CASSAVPGLAGGDTQYF

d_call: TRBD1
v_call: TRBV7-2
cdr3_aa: CASSRDRVDTGELFF

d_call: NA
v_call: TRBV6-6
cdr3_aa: CASSWRAAYNEQFF

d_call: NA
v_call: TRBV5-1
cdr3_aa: CASSLSGQSSYEQYF

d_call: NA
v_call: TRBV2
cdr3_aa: CASYLTRVGLHEQYF

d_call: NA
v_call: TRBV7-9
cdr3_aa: CASSFSTGDEQFF

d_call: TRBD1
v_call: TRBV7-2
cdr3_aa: CASSSPGQGSTYEQYF

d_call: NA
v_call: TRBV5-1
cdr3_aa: CASSVLADSYNEQFF

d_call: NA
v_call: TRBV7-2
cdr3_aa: CASSFEDSYGYTF

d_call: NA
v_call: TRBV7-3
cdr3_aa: CASSFGLFTGELFF

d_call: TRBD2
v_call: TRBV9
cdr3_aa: CASSGVRGRGGTRDTQYF

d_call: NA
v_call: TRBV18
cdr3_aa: CASSPVAEGNEKLFF

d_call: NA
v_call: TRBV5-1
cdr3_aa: CASSLDSRGNTIYF

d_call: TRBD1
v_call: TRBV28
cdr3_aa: CASSPGQGNYGYTF

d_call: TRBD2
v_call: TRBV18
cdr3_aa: CASSPRGDGYEQYF

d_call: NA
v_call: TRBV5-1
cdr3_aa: CASSLGSEQFF